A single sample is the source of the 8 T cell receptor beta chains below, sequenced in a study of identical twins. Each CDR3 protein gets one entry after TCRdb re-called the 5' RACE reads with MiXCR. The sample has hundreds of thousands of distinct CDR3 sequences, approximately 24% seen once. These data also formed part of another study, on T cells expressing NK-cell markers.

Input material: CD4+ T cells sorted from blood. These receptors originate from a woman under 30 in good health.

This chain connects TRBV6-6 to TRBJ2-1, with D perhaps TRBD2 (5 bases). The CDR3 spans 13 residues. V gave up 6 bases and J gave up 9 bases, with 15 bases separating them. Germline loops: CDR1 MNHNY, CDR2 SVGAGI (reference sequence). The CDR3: CASSQLSGSEQFF. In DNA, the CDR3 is TGTGCCAGCAGCCAACTGAGTGGGAGTGAGCAGTTCTTC.

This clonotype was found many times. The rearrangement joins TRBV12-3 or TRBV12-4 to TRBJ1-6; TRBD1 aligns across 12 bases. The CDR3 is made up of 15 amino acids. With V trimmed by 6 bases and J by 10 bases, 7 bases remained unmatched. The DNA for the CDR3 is TGTGCCAGCAGAGGGACAGGGGGCAACATATCACCCCTCCACTTT. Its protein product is CASRGTGGNISPLHF.

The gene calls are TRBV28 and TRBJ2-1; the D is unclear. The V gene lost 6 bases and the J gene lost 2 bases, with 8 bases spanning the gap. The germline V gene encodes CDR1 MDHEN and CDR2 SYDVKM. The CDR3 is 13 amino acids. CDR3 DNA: TGTGCCAGCAGCCCCTGGCCCTACAATGAGCAGTTCTTC. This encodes CASSPWPYNEQFF.

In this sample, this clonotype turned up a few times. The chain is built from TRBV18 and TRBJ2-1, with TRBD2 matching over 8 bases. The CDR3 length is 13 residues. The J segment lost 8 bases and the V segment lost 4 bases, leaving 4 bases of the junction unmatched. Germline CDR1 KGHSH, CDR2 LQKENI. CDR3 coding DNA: TGTGCCAGCTCACAAGCGGGGGAGGATGAGCAGTTCTTC. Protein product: CASSQAGEDEQFF.

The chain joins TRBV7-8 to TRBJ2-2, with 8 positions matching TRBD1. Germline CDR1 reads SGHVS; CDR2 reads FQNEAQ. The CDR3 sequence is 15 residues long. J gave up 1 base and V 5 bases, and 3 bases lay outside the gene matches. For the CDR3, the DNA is TGTGCCAGCAGCAACAGGGGGGTGAACACCGGGGAGCTGTTTTTT. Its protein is CASSNRGVNTGELFF.

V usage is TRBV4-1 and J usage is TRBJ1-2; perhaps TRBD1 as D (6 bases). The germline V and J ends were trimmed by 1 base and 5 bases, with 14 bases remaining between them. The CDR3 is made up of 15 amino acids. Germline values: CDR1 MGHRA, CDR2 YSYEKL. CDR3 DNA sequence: TGCGCCAGCAGCCAAGGGTGGACAGCCACGTATGGCTACACCTTC. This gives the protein CASSQGWTATYGYTF.

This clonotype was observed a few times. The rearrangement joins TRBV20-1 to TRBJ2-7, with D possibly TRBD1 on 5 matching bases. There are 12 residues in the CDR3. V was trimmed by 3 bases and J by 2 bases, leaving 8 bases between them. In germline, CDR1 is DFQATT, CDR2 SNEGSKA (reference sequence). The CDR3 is CSASDSTYEQYF. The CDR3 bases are TGCAGTGCTAGTGACAGCACCTACGAGCAGTACTTC.

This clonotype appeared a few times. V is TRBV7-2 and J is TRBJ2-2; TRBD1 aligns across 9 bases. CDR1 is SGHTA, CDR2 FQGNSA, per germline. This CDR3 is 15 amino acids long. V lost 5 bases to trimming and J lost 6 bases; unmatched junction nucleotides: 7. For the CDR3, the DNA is TGTGCCAGCAGCCTCCAACAGGGGGCCCCCGGGGAGCTGTTTTTT. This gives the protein CASSLQQGAPGELFF.